This T cell receptor beta chain was profiled in a study of post-analysis software for immune sequencing data. In the study overall: Multiple sclerosis in the patients followed relapsing-remitting, secondary progressive and progressive-relapsing courses.

Study outcomes and limitations: The normalized Chao1 diversity of multiple sclerosis patients was significantly lower than that of controls. Samples from a shared batch, those prepared together, strongly co-clustered by F measure. TRBV5-6, TRBV5-1 and TRBV20-1 were among a handful of TRBV segments more frequent in patients than controls.

This clonotype was counted once. Antigen: not known. Presence of unique molecular identifiers characterized the TCR beta cDNA libraries. Roughly 500,000 cDNA molecules were obtained from 1 to 10 million T cells. TCRdb reprocessed the PCR reads via MiXCR and lists one record per CDR3 protein. The data contain hundreds of thousands of distinct CDR3 sequences, 55% to 60% of them singletons. V was cut by 3 bases and J by 3 bases, with 12 bases left in between. This CDR3 region has 13 residues. CDR1 and CDR2 (germline): DFQATT, SNEGSKA (reference sequence). The clonotype was recovered from a girl aged 2 to 9 with multiple sclerosis. Sequencing was done on a sample of blood. The chain couples TRBV20-1 to TRBJ2-7; D possibly corresponds to TRBD1 (6 bases). CDR3 sequence: CSARRLDSYEQYF. As DNA, the CDR3 is TGCAGTGCTAGGCGACTGGACAGCTACGAGCAGTACTTC.